This TCR beta chain stems from a study of T-cell reconstitution after alpha-beta-depleted transplantation in children. Study conclusions and caveats: T cells produced anew were the main source of T-cell counts and diversity one year after transplant. At day 60, the high TCRbeta diversity found in some patients originated from recipient T cells and thymic progenitors that had survived.

CDR3 length: 17 amino acids. Germline-derived CDR1 and CDR2 are MGHDK and SYGVNS. The ends were cut back, 0 bases at V and 2 bases at J, with 17 bases in the middle. As concerns this clonotype: Its antigen is not identified.

The TCRbeta library incorporated unique molecular identifiers. TCRdb fed the PCR reads into MiXCR, producing one record per CDR3 protein. This table has about 600,000 distinct CDR3 sequences, 23% appearing once. The starting material was PBMCs, mostly from graft donor cells, obtained 360 days after TCRalphabeta/CD19-depleted stem cell transplant. V is TRBV25-1 and J is TRBJ2-7; possibly TRBD1 or TRBD2 for D (6 bases each). This clonotype originated in a boy younger than two who had a stem cell transplant for acute myeloid leukemia, so the T cells may come from the graft donor. The DNA of the CDR3 is TGTGCCAGCAGTGAATATTTTCGGGGGCCTGGAACCTACGAGCAGTACTTC. This encodes CASSEYFRGPGTYEQYF.